Listed here are 22 T cell receptor beta chains from one sample, sequenced in a study of memory CD4+ T cells and cytomegalovirus serostatus (dated by TCRdb to the late 2010s). Single viable CD3+CD4+CD8-CD45RO+ cells were sorted as memory CD4+ T cells on a FACSAria II. Library generation was performed with the immunoSEQ multiplex PCR assay. TCRdb's version of the immuneACCESS table is confined to in-frame rearrangements and falls short of the full clone set. An unresolved V gene accounts for under half of the shortfall where checked; the remainder is of unknown origin. The sample contains tens of thousands of clones, approximately 82% of them found a single time. Together, the top ten hold just under 0.5% of the sample. Sequencing input: memory CD4+ T cells from blood. The receptors stem from an adult in good health and CMV-seronegative. Some clones in this sample may be carry-over from other donors' samples.

V and J are TRBV6-5 and TRBJ2-2, with D uncertain. The CDR3 has 12 amino acids. Trimming shortened V by 6 bases and J by 4 bases, and 6 bases separated the two germline ends. Germline CDR1 and CDR2: MNHEY and SVGAGI. CDR3 sequence: CASRGSTGELFF. The CDR3 nucleotides are TGTGCCAGCAGAGGGTCCACCGGGGAGCTGTTTTTT.

This sequence joins TRBV27 and TRBJ2-3, with 10 nucleotides matching TRBD1. The CDR3 consists of 16 residues. Germline CDR1 reads MNHEY; CDR2 reads SMNVEV (reference sequence). The J segment lost 4 bases and the V segment lost 5 bases, leaving 9 bases of the junction unmatched. The DNA of the CDR3 is TGTGCCAGCAGTACTCGGGACAGGGGACCCGCAGATACGCAGTATTTT. This encodes CASSTRDRGPADTQYF.

This clone has only a few counts. The sample contains more than one DNA sequence encoding this CDR3. The gene calls are TRBV5-1 and TRBJ2-3; a possible D gene is TRBD2 (5 bases). Germline V CDR1 and CDR2: SGHRS, YFSETQ. This CDR3 contains 14 residues. V was cut by 0 bases and J by 0 bases, with 5 bases left in between. This chain's CDR3 is CASSLGTSTDTQYF. As DNA, the CDR3 is TGCGCCAGCAGCTTGGGGACTAGCACAGATACGCAGTATTTT.

V gene TRBV7-2 combines with J gene TRBJ2-5, with TRBD2 matching 11 bases. This CDR3 region has 15 residues. Looked up from germline, CDR1 is SGHTA and CDR2 is FQGNSA. V lost 8 bases and J lost 4; bases outside the gene matches: 9. The CDR3 reads CASRAFSGRGETQYF. DNA of the CDR3: TGTGCCAGCCGAGCCTTTAGCGGGAGGGGAGAGACCCAGTACTTC.

This chain joins TRBV28 and TRBJ2-1, with D tentatively TRBD1 or TRBD2 (6 bases each). The CDR3 spans 14 residues. V was pared by 7 bases and J by 10 bases, with 20 bases between. In germline, CDR1 is MDHEN, CDR2 SYDVKM. The CDR3 loop reads CASKRAGDSGEQFF. CDR3 sequence (DNA): TGTGCCAGCAAAAGAGCAGGGGACTCTGGGGAGCAGTTCTTC.

V gene TRBV7-2 combines with J gene TRBJ1-4; D possibly corresponds to TRBD1 (5 bases). The ends were cut back, 5 bases at V and 7 bases at J, with 11 bases in the middle. CDR3 length: 13 amino acids. Germline V gene sequence: CDR1 SGHTA, CDR2 FQGNSA. CDR3 amino acids: CASSRDRTEKLFF. The CDR3 DNA follows: TGTGCCAGCAGCCGCGACAGAACTGAAAAACTGTTTTTT.

The chain employs TRBV19 and TRBJ2-6; perhaps D is TRBD1 or TRBD2 (5 bases each). This CDR3 is built from 16 residues. Germline-derived CDR1 and CDR2 are LNHDA and SQIVND (reference sequence). Trimming removed 3 bases at V and 2 bases at J, with 11 bases between. The CDR3 DNA reads as TGTGCCAGTAGTATGGAGCAGGGAGCTGGGGCCAACGTCCTGACTTTC. Translated: CASSMEQGAGANVLTF.

In this sample, this clone turned up a few times. CDR3 in amino acids: CSVDRGREAFF. As DNA, the CDR3 is TGCAGCGTTGACAGGGGAAGGGAAGCTTTCTTT. The chain combines TRBV29-1 with TRBJ1-1; possible D gene TRBD1, 6 bases. CDR1 and CDR2 from the germline V gene are SQVTM and ANQGSEA. Trimming removed 3 bases from V and 8 bases from J, with 10 bases in between. CDR3 length: 11 amino acids.

The chain employs TRBV7-9 and TRBJ2-5; no clear D gene. Trimming removed 4 bases from V and 9 bases from J, with 12 bases in between. CDR3 length: 12 amino acids. The germline gives CDR1 SEHNR, CDR2 FQNEAQ (reference sequence). CDR3 bases: TGTGCCAGCAGCTCCCCGCCCCAGCCCCAGTACTTC. Protein: CASSSPPQPQYF.

The chain links TRBV7-2 to TRBJ2-3; TRBD1 agrees at 7 bases. Unmatched junction bases numbered 2, after V lost 4 bases and J lost 4 bases. The germline CDR1 and CDR2 sequences are SGHTA and FQGNSA. This CDR3 is 13 amino acids long. The CDR3 nucleotides are TGTGCCAGCAGCTATACAGGGGCAGATACGCAGTATTTT. It yields the protein CASSYTGADTQYF.

This clone has just a few counts. The rearrangement joins TRBV30 to TRBJ1-4, with D tentatively TRBD1 (6 bases). Trimming took 0 bases from V and 4 from J, leaving 12 bases between them. Germline loops: CDR1 GTSNPN, CDR2 SVGIG (reference sequence). The CDR3 length is 15 residues. In nucleotides, the CDR3 is TGTGCCTGGAGTGTACGGGGGGCGCATAATGAAAAACTGTTTTTT. This translates into CAWSVRGAHNEKLFF.

The J gene is TRBJ1-1, the V gene TRBV29-1, with 7 bases that match TRBD1. V shed 6 bases, J shed 1 base, and the junction held 2 bases outside the gene matches. Germline CDR1 is SQVTM and CDR2 is ANQGSEA. This CDR3 contains 12 residues. The DNA of the CDR3 is TGCAGCGTAGGGGGCGCGAACACTGAAGCTTTCTTT. Residues: CSVGGANTEAFF.

CDR3 sequence (DNA): TGTGCCAGCAGTTTACAGCGCCTGAGCACAGATACGCAGTATTTT. Protein product: CASSLQRLSTDTQYF. The rearrangement links TRBV27 to TRBJ2-3; no clear D gene. V lost 2 bases to trimming and J lost 0 bases, with 9 bases between them. The CDR3 totals 15 residues. CDR1 is MNHEY, CDR2 SMNVEV, per germline (reference sequence).

This clone was seen a few times. The chain uses TRBV29-1 and TRBJ2-2; no firm D call. Germline CDR1 and CDR2: SQVTM and ANQGSEA. V dropped 4 bases and J dropped 6 bases, with 6 bases sitting between them. The CDR3 is 11 residues long. The CDR3, as DNA: TGCAGCGTTGGGGATCCCGGGGAGCTGTTTTTT. Residues: CSVGDPGELFF.

J is TRBJ1-2 and V is TRBV29-1; unclear D gene. Germline lookup yields CDR1 SQVTM and CDR2 ANQGSEA. The CDR3 has 11 amino acids. With 6 bases removed from V and 6 bases from J, the gap between germline ends came to 11 bases. This chain's CDR3 is CSVHGVDGYTF. The CDR3 DNA reads as TGCAGCGTCCACGGGGTTGATGGCTACACCTTC.

V and J are TRBV29-1 and TRBJ2-1, with 12 positions matching TRBD1. This CDR3 has 13 residues. Trimming removed 4 bases from V and 9 bases from J; junction bases left unmatched: 4. Germline CDR1 is SQVTM and CDR2 is ANQGSEA. CDR3 coding DNA: TGCAGCGTTGGGGGACAGGGGGCGCCTGAGCAGTTCTTC. Encoded protein: CSVGGQGAPEQFF.

V gene TRBV5-4 combines with J gene TRBJ2-5; TRBD2 matches 15 bases. Per the germline V gene, CDR1 is SGHNT and CDR2 is YYREEE (reference sequence). The length of the CDR3 is 17 residues. The V and J ends lost 2 bases and 4 bases, in that order; junction bases with no gene match: 6. CDR3 nucleotides: TGTGCCAGCAGCTTAAACTCGGGACTAGCGGGAGGAGAGACCCAGTACTTC. Translation gives CASSLNSGLAGGETQYF.

The chain uses TRBV18 and TRBJ1-1, with unresolved D. Looked up from germline, CDR1 is KGHSH and CDR2 is LQKENI. This CDR3 has 13 amino acids. Trimming took off 5 bases at V and 3 bases at J, with 10 bases between the two ends. CDR3 in amino acids: CASSATMDTEAFF. CDR3 DNA sequence: TGTGCCAGCTCAGCTACAATGGACACTGAAGCTTTCTTT.

V usage is TRBV5-6 and J usage is TRBJ1-6; D is undetermined. V gave up 0 bases and J gave up 7 bases, with 5 bases separating them. Germline CDR1 is SGHDT and CDR2 is YYEEEE. This CDR3 has 13 residues. The CDR3 nucleotides read TGTGCCAGCAGCTTGGTAGGCAATTCACCCCTCCACTTT. Translating it yields CASSLVGNSPLHF.

This clone was seen a few times. The chain uses TRBV19 and TRBJ1-1; tentatively, D is TRBD1 (5 bases). V lost 3 bases and J lost 7, with 15 bases in between. There are 14 residues in the CDR3. CDR1 and CDR2 (germline): LNHDA, SQIVND (reference sequence). The CDR3 sequence: CASSIKGTTGEAFF. The CDR3 DNA follows: TGTGCCAGTAGTATCAAGGGGACGACGGGTGAAGCTTTCTTT.

The chain joins TRBV18 to TRBJ2-1; 8 bases agree with TRBD1. This CDR3 region has 15 residues. V gave up 3 bases and J gave up 9 bases; unmatched junction bases: 10. In germline, CDR1 is KGHSH, CDR2 LQKENI. In DNA, the CDR3 is TGTGCCAGCTCACCGGCTGGACAGGGTCGGGGTGAGCAGTTCTTC. Protein: CASSPAGQGRGEQFF.

The chain couples TRBV30 to TRBJ2-1, with a weak D call TRBD2 (5 bases). CDR3 size: 11 residues. In germline, CDR1 is GTSNPN, CDR2 SVGIG (reference sequence). Trimming took 3 bases from V and 12 from J, leaving 12 bases between them. Written as DNA, the CDR3 is TGTGCCTGGAGCGGGGAGTCCGGGCAGTTCTTC. It is translated as CAWSGESGQFF.